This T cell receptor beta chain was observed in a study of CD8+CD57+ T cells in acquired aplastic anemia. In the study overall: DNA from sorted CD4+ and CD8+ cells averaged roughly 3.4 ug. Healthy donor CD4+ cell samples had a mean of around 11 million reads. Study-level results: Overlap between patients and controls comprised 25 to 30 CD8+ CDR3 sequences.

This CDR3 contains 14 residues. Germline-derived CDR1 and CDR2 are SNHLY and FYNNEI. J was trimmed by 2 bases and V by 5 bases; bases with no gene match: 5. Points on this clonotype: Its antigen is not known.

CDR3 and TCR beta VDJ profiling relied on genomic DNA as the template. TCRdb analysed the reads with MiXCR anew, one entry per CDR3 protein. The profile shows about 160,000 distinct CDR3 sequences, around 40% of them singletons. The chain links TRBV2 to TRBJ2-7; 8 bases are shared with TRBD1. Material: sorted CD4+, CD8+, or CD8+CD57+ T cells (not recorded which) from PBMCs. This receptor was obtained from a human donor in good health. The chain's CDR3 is CASSRDRITYEQYF. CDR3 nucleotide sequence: TGTGCCAGCAGTCGGGACAGGATCACCTACGAGCAGTACTTC.